This is a list of T cell receptor beta chains from one sample in a study of T cells in Graves' hyperthyroidism and ophthalmopathy. In TCRdb, the multiplex PCR reads were re-called with MiXCR into one record per CDR3 protein. This sample yields some 510,000 distinct CDR3 sequences, of which around 21% are seen a single time; 26% belongs to the top ten. Sequencing used blood. These TCRs come from a man younger than 30 with Graves' hyperthyroidism. CDR3s include the opening cysteine and the closing phenylalanine or tryptophan. Each record gives: V gene, D gene, clone size, J gene, CDR3 protein, CDR3 DNA. D genes are given only for firm matches. The size entry is marked missing in some rows and otherwise reads once, few, many or a size class.

TRBV11-1	NA	few	TRBJ1-2	CASSTPTVYGYTF	TGTGCCAGCAGCACACCGACAGTTTATGGCTACACCTTC
TRBV11-2	TRBD1	many	TRBJ2-5	CAGGTGLTARGETQYF	TGTGCCGGGGGGACAGGGTTAACCGCGAGAGGAGAGACCCAGTACTTC
TRBV7-9	NA	many	TRBJ1-1	CASSLISANTEAFF	TGTGCCAGCAGCTTAATTTCAGCAAACACTGAAGCTTTCTTT
TRBV19	NA	many	TRBJ1-2	CASEPRGAGYTF	TGTGCCAGCGAGCCCAGGGGCGCTGGCTACACCTTC
TRBV25-1	NA	NA	TRBJ1-2	CASGRGGLHGYTF	TGTGCCAGCGGGCGGGGAGGACTCCATGGCTACACCTTC
TRBV6-5	NA	many	TRBJ1-5	CASNWEKGGLGGAYQPQHF	TGTGCCAGCAATTGGGAGAAGGGGGGACTGGGGGGCGCTTATCAGCCCCAGCATTTT
TRBV29-1	NA	many	TRBJ2-7	CSVKGGSSYEQYF	TGCAGCGTGAAGGGGGGCTCGTCCTACGAGCAGTACTTC
TRBV20-1	NA	NA	TRBJ1-2	CCADRDGNYGYTF	TGCTGTGCGGACCGGGACGGCAACTATGGCTACACCTTC
TRBV28	NA	many	TRBJ2-2	CATNPADRTNTGELFF	TGTGCCACCAACCCTGCAGACAGGACCAACACCGGGGAGCTGTTTTTT
TRBV19	NA	few	TRBJ1-5	CASSIRRNSNQPQHF	TGTGCCAGTAGTATAAGGAGAAATAGCAATCAGCCCCAGCATTTT
TRBV6-5	NA	many	TRBJ1-2	CASSYPRGLGTYGYTF	TGTGCCAGCAGTTACCCAAGGGGTCTGGGGACTTATGGCTACACCTTC
TRBV12-3/TRBV12-4	NA	few	TRBJ2-5	CASSGPRGGQYQETQYF	TGTGCCAGCAGTGGTCCCCGGGGGGGACAGTACCAAGAGACCCAGTACTTC
TRBV6-1	TRBD1	few	TRBJ2-7	CASSEYWTGSYEQYF	TGTGCCAGCAGTGAATACTGGACAGGGAGTTACGAGCAGTACTTC
TRBV5-1	TRBD1	many	TRBJ1-2	CASSLQGITYGYTF	TGCGCCAGCAGCTTACAGGGGATTACCTATGGCTACACCTTC
TRBV28	NA	NA	TRBJ2-7	CASSEWGARYEQYF	TGTGCCAGCAGTGAATGGGGGGCGCGGTACGAGCAGTACTTC
TRBV6-5	NA	many	TRBJ1-1	CASSYSRDPPTEAFF	TGTGCCAGCAGTTACTCTAGGGACCCCCCGACTGAAGCTTTCTTT